This T cell receptor beta chain was identified during a study of blood T cell repertoires in COVID-19. Study context: Specimens from acute and convalescent COVID-19 originated in the United States, Italy and Spain.

Original processing methods: Estimation of nucleated cell counts relied on the amplification of reference gene primers. Clones were sequenced by immunoSEQ multiplex PCR, and TCRdb holds only the in-frame ones, with some missing. The V and J calls and the clone size are those of that table, but D and trimming were determined from the DNA. Seen here are 150,000 to 200,000 clones, around 82% observed once, and the top ten hold around 16%. Germline V CDR1 and CDR2: MNHNS, SASEGT. The CDR3 covers 15 residues. Trimming took off 1 base at V and 4 bases at J, with 11 bases between the two ends. This receptor was obtained from a woman between 50 and 59 years old with acute COVID-19. Material: PBMCs or T cells enriched from blood (not recorded which). The chain uses TRBV6-1 and TRBJ1-3, with D tentatively TRBD1 (5 bases). CDR3 protein: CASSEGRANGNTIYF. In DNA, the CDR3 is TGTGCCAGCAGTGAAGGCAGGGCGAACGGAAACACCATATATTTT.